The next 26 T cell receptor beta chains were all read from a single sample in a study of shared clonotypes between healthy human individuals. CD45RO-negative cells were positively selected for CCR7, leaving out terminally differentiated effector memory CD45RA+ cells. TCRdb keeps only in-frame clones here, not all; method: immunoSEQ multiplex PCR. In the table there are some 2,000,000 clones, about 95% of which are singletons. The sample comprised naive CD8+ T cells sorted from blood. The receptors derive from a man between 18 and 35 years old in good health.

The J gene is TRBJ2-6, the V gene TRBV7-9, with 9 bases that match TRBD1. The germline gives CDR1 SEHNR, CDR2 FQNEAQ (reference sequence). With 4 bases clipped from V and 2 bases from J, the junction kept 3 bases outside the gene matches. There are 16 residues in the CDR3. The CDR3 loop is CASSWGQGTGANVLTF. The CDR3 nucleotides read TGTGCCAGCAGCTGGGGACAGGGAACTGGGGCCAACGTCCTGACTTTC.

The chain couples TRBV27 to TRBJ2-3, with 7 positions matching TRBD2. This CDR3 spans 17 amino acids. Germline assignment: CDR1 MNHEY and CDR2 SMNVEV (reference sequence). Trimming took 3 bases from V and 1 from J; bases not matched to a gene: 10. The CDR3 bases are TGTGCCAGCAGTTTTCAGGCGGGAGAAGTGCGCACAGATACGCAGTATTTT. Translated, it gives CASSFQAGEVRTDTQYF.

The CDR3 sequence is CASSSVLGVGELFF. The CDR3 coding sequence is TGTGCCAGCAGTTCCGTTTTAGGGGTCGGGGAGCTGTTTTTT. V usage is TRBV27 and J usage is TRBJ2-2; D is possibly TRBD1 (5 bases). The CDR3 sequence is 14 residues long. Trimming shortened V by 4 bases and J by 7 bases, and 13 bases separated the two germline ends. Per germline, CDR1 MNHEY and CDR2 SMNVEV (reference sequence).

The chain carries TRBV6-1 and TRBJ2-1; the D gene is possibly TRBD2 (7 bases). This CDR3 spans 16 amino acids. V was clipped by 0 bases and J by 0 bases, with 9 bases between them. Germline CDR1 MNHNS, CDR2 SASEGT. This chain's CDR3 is CASSEAGGGSYNEQFF. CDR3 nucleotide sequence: TGTGCCAGCAGTGAAGCGGGAGGGGGCTCCTACAATGAGCAGTTCTTC.

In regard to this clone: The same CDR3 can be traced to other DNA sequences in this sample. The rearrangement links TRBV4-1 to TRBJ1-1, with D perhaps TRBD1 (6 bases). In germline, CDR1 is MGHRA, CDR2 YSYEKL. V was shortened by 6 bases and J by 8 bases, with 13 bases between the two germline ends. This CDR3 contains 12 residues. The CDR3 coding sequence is TGCGCCAGCAGTCAGGGGAGTCCCGAAGCTTTCTTT. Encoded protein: CASSQGSPEAFF.

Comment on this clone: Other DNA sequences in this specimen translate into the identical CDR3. This CDR3 is CASRTSGGSADTQYF. The CDR3 coding sequence is TGTGCCAGCAGGACTAGCGGCGGGTCCGCAGATACGCAGTATTTT. The chain combines TRBV27 with TRBJ2-3; 9 bases align to TRBD2. The CDR3 extends over 15 amino acids. The ends lost 6 bases at V and 4 bases at J; junction bases unmatched: 8. Germline assignment: CDR1 MNHEY and CDR2 SMNVEV (reference sequence).

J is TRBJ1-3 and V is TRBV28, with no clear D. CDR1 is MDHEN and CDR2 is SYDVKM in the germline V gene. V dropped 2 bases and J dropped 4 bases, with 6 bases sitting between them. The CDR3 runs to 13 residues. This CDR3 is CASSLVPGNTIYF. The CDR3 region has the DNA TGTGCCAGCAGTTTAGTTCCCGGAAACACCATATATTTT.

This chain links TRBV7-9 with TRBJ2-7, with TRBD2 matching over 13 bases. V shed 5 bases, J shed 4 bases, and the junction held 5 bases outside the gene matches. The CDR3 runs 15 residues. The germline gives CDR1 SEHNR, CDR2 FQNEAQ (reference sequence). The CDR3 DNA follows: TGTGCCAGCAGCCCACTACTAGCGGGGGGGTACGAGCAGTACTTC. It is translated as CASSPLLAGGYEQYF.

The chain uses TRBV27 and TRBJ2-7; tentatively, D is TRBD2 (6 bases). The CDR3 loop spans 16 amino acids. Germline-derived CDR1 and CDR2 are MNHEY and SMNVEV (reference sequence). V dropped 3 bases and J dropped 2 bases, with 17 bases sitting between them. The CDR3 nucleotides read TGTGCCAGCAGTTTGACCTCTGCGGGAAAGGCCTACGAGCAGTACTTC. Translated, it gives CASSLTSAGKAYEQYF.

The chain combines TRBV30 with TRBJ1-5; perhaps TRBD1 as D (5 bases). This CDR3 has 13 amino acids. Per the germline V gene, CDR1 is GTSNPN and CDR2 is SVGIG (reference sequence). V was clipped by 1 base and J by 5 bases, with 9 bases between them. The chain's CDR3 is CAWSDRSYQPQHF. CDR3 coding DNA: TGTGCCTGGAGTGACAGGTCTTATCAGCCCCAGCATTTT. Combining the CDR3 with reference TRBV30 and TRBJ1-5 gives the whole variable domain SQTIHQWPATLVQPVGSPLSLECTVEGTSNPNLYWYRQAAGRGLQLLFYSVGIGQISSEVPQNLSASRPQDRQFILSSKKLLLSDSGFYLCAWSDRSYQPQHFGDGTRLSIL.

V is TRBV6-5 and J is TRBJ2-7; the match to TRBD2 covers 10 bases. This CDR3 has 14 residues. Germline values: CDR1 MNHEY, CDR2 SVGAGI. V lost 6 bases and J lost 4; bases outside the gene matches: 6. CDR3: CASSPGLAEYEQYF. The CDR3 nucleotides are TGTGCCAGCAGCCCCGGACTAGCGGAATACGAGCAGTACTTC.

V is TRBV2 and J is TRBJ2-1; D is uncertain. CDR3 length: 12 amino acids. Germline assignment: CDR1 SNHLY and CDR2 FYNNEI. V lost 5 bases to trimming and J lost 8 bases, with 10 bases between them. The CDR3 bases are TGTGCCAGCAGTTTAGGACGCGATGAGCAGTTCTTC. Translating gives CASSLGRDEQFF.

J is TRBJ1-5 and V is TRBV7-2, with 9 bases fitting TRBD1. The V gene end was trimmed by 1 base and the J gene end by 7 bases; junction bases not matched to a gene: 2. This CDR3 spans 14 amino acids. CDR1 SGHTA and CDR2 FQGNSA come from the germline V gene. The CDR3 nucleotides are TGTGCCAGCAGCTTAGGACAGGGGGTGCAGCCCCAGCATTTT. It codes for CASSLGQGVQPQHF.

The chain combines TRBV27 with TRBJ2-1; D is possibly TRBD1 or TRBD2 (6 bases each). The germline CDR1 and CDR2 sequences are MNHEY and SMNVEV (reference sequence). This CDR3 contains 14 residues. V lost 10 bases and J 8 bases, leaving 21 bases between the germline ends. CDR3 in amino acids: CATTHRGHDDEQFF. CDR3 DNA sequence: TGTGCCACCACCCACCGGGGGCATGACGATGAGCAGTTCTTC.

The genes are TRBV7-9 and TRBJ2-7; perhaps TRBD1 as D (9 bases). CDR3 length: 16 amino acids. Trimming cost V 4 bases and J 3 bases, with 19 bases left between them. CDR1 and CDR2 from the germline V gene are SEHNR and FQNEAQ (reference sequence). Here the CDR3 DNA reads TGTGCCAGCAGCTCGGGGGGGACAGGGACGAACTACGAGCAGTACTTC. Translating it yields CASSSGGTGTNYEQYF.

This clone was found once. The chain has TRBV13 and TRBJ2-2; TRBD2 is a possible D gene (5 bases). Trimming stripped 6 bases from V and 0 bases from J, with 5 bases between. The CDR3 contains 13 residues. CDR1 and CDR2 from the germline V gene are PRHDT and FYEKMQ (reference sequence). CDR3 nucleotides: TGTGCCAGCAGACTAGCGAACACCGGGGAGCTGTTTTTT. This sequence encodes CASRLANTGELFF.

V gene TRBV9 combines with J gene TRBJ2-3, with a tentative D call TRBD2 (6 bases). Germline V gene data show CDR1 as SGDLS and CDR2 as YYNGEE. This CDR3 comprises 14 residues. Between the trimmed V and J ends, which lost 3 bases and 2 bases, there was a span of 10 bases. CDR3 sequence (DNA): TGTGCCAGCAGCGCGGGACTGAACACAGATACGCAGTATTTT. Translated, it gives CASSAGLNTDTQYF.

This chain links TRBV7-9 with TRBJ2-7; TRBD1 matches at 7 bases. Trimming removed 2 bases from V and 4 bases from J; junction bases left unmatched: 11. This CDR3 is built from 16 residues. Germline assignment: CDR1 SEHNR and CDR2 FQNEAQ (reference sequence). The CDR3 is CASSLTQGVLAYEQYF. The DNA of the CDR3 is TGTGCCAGCAGCTTAACGCAGGGGGTTCTCGCTTACGAGCAGTACTTC.

The CDR3 bases are TGTGCCAGCAGTGAGGAACCGGGACAGCTGAATCAGCCCCAGCATTTT. It specifies CASSEEPGQLNQPQHF. The chain uses TRBV6-1 and TRBJ1-5; 7 nucleotides match TRBD1. Per the germline V gene, CDR1 is MNHNS and CDR2 is SASEGT. This CDR3 spans 16 amino acids. V lost 3 bases, J lost 4 bases, and 9 bases stayed unmatched.

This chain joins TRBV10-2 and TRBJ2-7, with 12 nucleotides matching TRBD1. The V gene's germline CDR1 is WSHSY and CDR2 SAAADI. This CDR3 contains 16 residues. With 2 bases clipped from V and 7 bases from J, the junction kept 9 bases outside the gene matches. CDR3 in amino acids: CASSEPGTGGAGEQYF. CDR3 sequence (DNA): TGCGCCAGCAGTGAGCCGGGGACAGGGGGCGCGGGGGAGCAGTACTTC.

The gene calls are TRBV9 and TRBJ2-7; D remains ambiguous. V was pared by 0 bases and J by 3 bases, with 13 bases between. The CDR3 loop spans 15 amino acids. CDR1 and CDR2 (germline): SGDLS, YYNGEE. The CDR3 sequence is CASSVGGTGNYEQYF. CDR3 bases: TGTGCCAGCAGCGTAGGAGGAACTGGCAACTACGAGCAGTACTTC.

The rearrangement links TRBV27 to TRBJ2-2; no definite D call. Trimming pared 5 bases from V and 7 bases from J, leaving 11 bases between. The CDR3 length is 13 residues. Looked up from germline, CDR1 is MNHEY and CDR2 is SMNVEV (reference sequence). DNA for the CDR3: TGTGCCAGCAGTGATTGGCAGGTCGGGGAGCTGTTTTTT. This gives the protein CASSDWQVGELFF.

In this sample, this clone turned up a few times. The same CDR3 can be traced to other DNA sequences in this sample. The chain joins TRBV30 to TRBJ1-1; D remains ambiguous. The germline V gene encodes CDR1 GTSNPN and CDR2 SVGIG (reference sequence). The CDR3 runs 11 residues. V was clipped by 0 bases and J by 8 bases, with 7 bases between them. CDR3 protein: CAWSVGLEAFF. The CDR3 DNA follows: TGTGCCTGGAGTGTAGGACTCGAAGCTTTCTTT.

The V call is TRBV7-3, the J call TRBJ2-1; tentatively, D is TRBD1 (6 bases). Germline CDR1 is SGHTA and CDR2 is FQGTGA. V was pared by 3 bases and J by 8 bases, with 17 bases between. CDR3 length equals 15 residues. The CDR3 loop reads CASSFGGGSEYEQFF. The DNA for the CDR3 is TGTGCCAGCAGCTTTGGTGGGGGCTCGGAATATGAGCAGTTCTTC.

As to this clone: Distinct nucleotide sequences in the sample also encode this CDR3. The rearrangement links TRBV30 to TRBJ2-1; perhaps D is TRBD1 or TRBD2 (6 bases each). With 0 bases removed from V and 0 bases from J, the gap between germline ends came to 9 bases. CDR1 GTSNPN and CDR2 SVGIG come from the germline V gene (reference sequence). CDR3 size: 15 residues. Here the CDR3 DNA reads TGTGCCTGGAGTGTAGGGGGGAGCTCCTACAATGAGCAGTTCTTC. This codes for CAWSVGGSSYNEQFF.

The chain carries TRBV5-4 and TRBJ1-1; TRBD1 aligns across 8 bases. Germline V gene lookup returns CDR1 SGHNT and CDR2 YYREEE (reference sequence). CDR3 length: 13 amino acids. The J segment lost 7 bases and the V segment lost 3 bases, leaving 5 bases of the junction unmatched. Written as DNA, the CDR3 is TGTGCCAGCAGCTACAGGGGGTCTATTGAAGCTTTCTTT. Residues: CASSYRGSIEAFF.